Listed below are T cell receptor beta chains from one sample, sequenced in a study of T cell responses to AZD1222 COVID-19 vaccine. Measured with immunoSEQ multiplex PCR; TCRdb has only the in-frame clones, and not every one. The data contain about 120,000 clones, about 87% of them singletons. The specimen comprised peripheral blood, sampled 28 days after the second AZD1222 dose. The receptors were sampled from an adult who received the AZD1222 COVID-19 vaccine. The CDR3 runs from the conserved cysteine through the conserved F or W. Each record gives: clone size, V gene, J gene, D gene, CDR3 DNA, CDR3 protein. The D gene is left open where the match is weak. Only part of the rows carry a size: once, few, many, or a class if the clone is expanded.

clone_size: NA; v_call: TRBV7-9; j_call: TRBJ2-7; d_call: NA; cdr3_nt: TGTGCCAGCACCCCCCCCGGGCTCTCCTACGAGCAGTACTTC; cdr3_aa: CASTPPGLSYEQYF
clone_size: NA; v_call: TRBV5-1; j_call: TRBJ1-3; d_call: NA; cdr3_nt: TGCGCCAGCAGCTTGGACCTCTCTGGAAACACCATATATTTT; cdr3_aa: CASSLDLSGNTIYF
clone_size: NA; v_call: TRBV19; j_call: TRBJ2-3; d_call: TRBD2; cdr3_nt: TGTGCCAGTAGTGTGGGACTACTACATCTGTATTTT; cdr3_aa: CASSVGLLHLYF
clone_size: NA; v_call: TRBV5-1; j_call: TRBJ2-5; d_call: TRBD2; cdr3_nt: TGCGCCAGCAGCTTCTTAGCGGGGGGTTTGGAGACCCAGTACTTC; cdr3_aa: CASSFLAGGLETQYF
clone_size: NA; v_call: TRBV2; j_call: TRBJ2-2; d_call: TRBD2; cdr3_nt: TGTGCCAGCACCGAGGGACTAGCTAACACCGGGGAGCTGTTTTTT; cdr3_aa: CASTEGLANTGELFF
clone_size: NA; v_call: TRBV19; j_call: TRBJ1-5; d_call: TRBD1; cdr3_nt: TGTGCCAGTAGTATGGGACAGGGATTTTCTCAGCCCCAGCATTTT; cdr3_aa: CASSMGQGFSQPQHF
clone_size: NA; v_call: TRBV11-3; j_call: TRBJ1-2; d_call: NA; cdr3_nt: TGTGCCAGCAGCTTAGGTGATATTGGCTATTTC; cdr3_aa: CASSLGDIGYF
clone_size: NA; v_call: TRBV11-3; j_call: TRBJ2-7; d_call: NA; cdr3_nt: TGTGCCAGCAGCGAGGCCGGGACCGACTACGAGCAGTACTTC; cdr3_aa: CASSEAGTDYEQYF
clone_size: NA; v_call: TRBV3-1/TRBV3-2; j_call: TRBJ2-5; d_call: NA; cdr3_nt: TGTGCCAGCAGCCCAACTAGGGTACAAGAGACCCAGTACTTC; cdr3_aa: CASSPTRVQETQYF
clone_size: NA; v_call: TRBV11-2; j_call: TRBJ2-5; d_call: TRBD2; cdr3_nt: TGTGCCAGCAGCTTAGATGATCTAGCGGGAGGGGAGACCCAGTACTTC; cdr3_aa: CASSLDDLAGGETQYF
clone_size: NA; v_call: TRBV3-1/TRBV3-2; j_call: TRBJ2-7; d_call: NA; cdr3_nt: TGTGCCAGCAGCCGCGGGGACTACGAGCAGTACTTC; cdr3_aa: CASSRGDYEQYF
clone_size: NA; v_call: TRBV4-2; j_call: TRBJ2-4; d_call: NA; cdr3_nt: TGTGCCAGCAGCCAAGTCTCGGGGGCCGGGGACATTCAGTACTTC; cdr3_aa: CASSQVSGAGDIQYF
clone_size: NA; v_call: TRBV7-4; j_call: TRBJ2-4; d_call: NA; cdr3_nt: TGTGCCAGCAGCACCCGTTTGGACATTCAGTACTTC; cdr3_aa: CASSTRLDIQYF
clone_size: NA; v_call: TRBV10-3; j_call: TRBJ1-5; d_call: TRBD1; cdr3_nt: TGTGCCATCAGCAGGGACAGGGGGAGCAATCAGCCCCAGCATTTT; cdr3_aa: CAISRDRGSNQPQHF
clone_size: NA; v_call: TRBV9; j_call: TRBJ2-5; d_call: NA; cdr3_nt: TGTGCCAGCAGTACCGGGGATCCCTCAATTGAGACCCAGTACTTC; cdr3_aa: CASSTGDPSIETQYF
clone_size: NA; v_call: TRBV3-1/TRBV3-2; j_call: TRBJ1-5; d_call: TRBD1; cdr3_nt: TGTGCCAGCAGCCAAGGACAGGGGGGCCAGCCCCAGCATTTT; cdr3_aa: CASSQGQGGQPQHF
clone_size: NA; v_call: TRBV18; j_call: TRBJ1-4; d_call: NA; cdr3_nt: TGTGCCAGCTCACCAACGGGTCCGGCAGAAAAACTGTTTTTT; cdr3_aa: CASSPTGPAEKLFF
clone_size: NA; v_call: TRBV29-1; j_call: TRBJ1-1; d_call: NA; cdr3_nt: TGCAGCGCCCATATGGACTGGAACACTGAAGCTTTCTTT; cdr3_aa: CSAHMDWNTEAFF
clone_size: NA; v_call: TRBV4-1; j_call: TRBJ2-7; d_call: NA; cdr3_nt: TGCGCCAGCAGCCAAGGACAGGTCCTTTCCTACGAGCAGTACTTC; cdr3_aa: CASSQGQVLSYEQYF
clone_size: NA; v_call: TRBV5-5; j_call: TRBJ1-5; d_call: NA; cdr3_nt: TGTGCCAGCAGCTTCCGGGCTAATCAGCCCCAGCATTTT; cdr3_aa: CASSFRANQPQHF
clone_size: once; v_call: TRBV6-4; j_call: TRBJ2-6; d_call: NA; cdr3_nt: TGTGCCAGCAGTGATGGGGGGCTCGGGGCCAACGTCCTGACTTTC; cdr3_aa: CASSDGGLGANVLTF
clone_size: NA; v_call: TRBV6-6; j_call: TRBJ1-1; d_call: TRBD1; cdr3_nt: TGTGCCAGCGGGGACAGGGGGACCGGTGAAGCTTTCTTT; cdr3_aa: CASGDRGTGEAFF
clone_size: NA; v_call: TRBV27; j_call: TRBJ1-4; d_call: TRBD1; cdr3_nt: TGTGCCAGCAGTTTAACAGGGGGAGGTGAAAAACTGTTTTTT; cdr3_aa: CASSLTGGGEKLFF
clone_size: NA; v_call: TRBV7-2; j_call: TRBJ1-5; d_call: TRBD1; cdr3_nt: TGTGCCAGCAGCAAGGGACAGCTTAGCAATCAGCCCCAGCATTTT; cdr3_aa: CASSKGQLSNQPQHF
clone_size: NA; v_call: TRBV27; j_call: TRBJ2-7; d_call: TRBD2; cdr3_nt: TGTGCCAGCAGTTTAGGGACTAGGGGTCTCGAGCAGTACTTC; cdr3_aa: CASSLGTRGLEQYF
clone_size: once; v_call: TRBV7-2; j_call: TRBJ2-1; d_call: NA; cdr3_nt: TGTGCCAGCAGCTTACTAAGGGGCGGGGAGCAGTTCTTC; cdr3_aa: CASSLLRGGEQFF
clone_size: NA; v_call: TRBV18; j_call: TRBJ1-2; d_call: NA; cdr3_nt: TGTGCCAGCTCACCCGGGCCCAACTATGGCTACACCTTC; cdr3_aa: CASSPGPNYGYTF
clone_size: NA; v_call: TRBV3-1/TRBV3-2; j_call: TRBJ2-2; d_call: NA; cdr3_nt: TGTGCCAGCAGCCCAGTGGGCAGGGGAAAATCCTCATTACCGAACACCGGGGAGCTGTTTTTT; cdr3_aa: CASSPVGRGKSSLPNTGELFF
clone_size: once; v_call: TRBV4-1; j_call: TRBJ2-7; d_call: TRBD1; cdr3_nt: TGCGCCAGCAGTAGGTTGGGCAGCCAGGGGGTATACGAGCAGTACTTC; cdr3_aa: CASSRLGSQGVYEQYF
clone_size: NA; v_call: TRBV18; j_call: TRBJ2-1; d_call: NA; cdr3_nt: TGTGCCAGCTCACCAGCGGGGTTCAATGAGCAGTTCTTC; cdr3_aa: CASSPAGFNEQFF